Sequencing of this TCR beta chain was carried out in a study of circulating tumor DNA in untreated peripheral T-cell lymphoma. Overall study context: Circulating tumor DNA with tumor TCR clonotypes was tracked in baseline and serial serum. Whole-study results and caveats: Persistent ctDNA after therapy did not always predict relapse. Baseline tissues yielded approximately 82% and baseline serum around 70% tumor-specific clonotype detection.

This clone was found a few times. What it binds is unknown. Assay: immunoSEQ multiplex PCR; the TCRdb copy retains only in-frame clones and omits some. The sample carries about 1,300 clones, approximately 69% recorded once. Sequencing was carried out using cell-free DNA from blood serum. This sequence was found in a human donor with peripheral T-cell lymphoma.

CDR3 in amino acids: CASSLEQGIYNEQFF. The CDR3 region has the DNA TGCGCCAGCAGCTTGGAGCAGGGAATCTACAATGAGCAGTTCTTC. V and J are TRBV5-1 and TRBJ2-1, with D perhaps matching TRBD1 (5 bases). Trimming stripped 0 bases from V and 3 bases from J, with 10 bases between. The germline CDR1 and CDR2 sequences are SGHRS and YFSETQ. The CDR3 is made up of 15 amino acids.